This TCR beta chain is from a study of low-dose radiotherapy and immunotherapy resistance in tumors. TRAV- and TRBV-specific primers primed first-strand cDNA, covering alpha and beta chains. With a V-primer adapter and a constant-region primer, TCRs were amplified for around 20 PCR cycles. TCRdb reprocessed the reads with MiXCR, giving one entry per CDR3 protein. The repertoire holds fewer than 6,500 distinct CDR3 sequences, with around 80% as singletons. The CDR3 length is 19 residues. The J segment lost 2 bases and the V segment lost 3 bases, leaving 9 bases of the junction unmatched. Per the germline V gene, CDR1 is LNHDA and CDR2 is SQIVND (reference sequence).

The source of this sequence is a human donor with advanced metastatic prostate, ovarian, gallbladder or colorectal cancer (not recorded which). This table probably holds off-target reads from a library built for another chain. The rearrangement uses TRBV19 and TRBJ2-2; 13 nucleotides match TRBD2. CDR3: CASSIGTSGDLINTGELFF. The CDR3 nucleotides read TGTGCCAGTAGTATCGGGACTAGCGGGGACCTTATAAACACCGGGGAGCTGTTTTTT.